Each of the 8 T cell receptor beta chains below was sequenced from the same sample in a study of blood T cell repertoires in COVID-19. Here immunoSEQ multiplex PCR was the method, and the copy in TCRdb shows in-frame clones only, minus some. The data contain under 350,000 clones, around 85% of them singletons. The sample consisted of PBMCs or T cells enriched from blood (not recorded which). These receptor sequences come from a woman between 35 and 50 years old with acute COVID-19.

The gene calls are TRBV7-6 and TRBJ2-3; TRBD2 matches 7 bases. The germline CDR1 and CDR2 sequences are SGHVS and FNYEAQ. The CDR3 has 15 amino acids. The junction had 3 bases not matched to a gene; V was cut back by 2 bases and J by 1 base. The CDR3 loop is CASSLSTSGTDTQYF. The DNA for the CDR3 is TGTGCCAGCAGCTTATCCACTAGCGGCACAGATACGCAGTATTTT.

V usage is TRBV21-1 and J usage is TRBJ2-1; the DNA was not compared with TRBD2, the D call given in the table. TRBV21-1 is a pseudogene segment. CDR3 length equals 17 residues. CDR3: CASLSYLSDCKHNEQFF. CDR3 bases: TGTGCCTCTCTTAGCTACCTTAGCGACTGTAAGCACAATGAGCAGTTCTTC.

This clone showed up just once. V gene TRBV13 combines with J gene TRBJ1-2; D gene ambiguous. V shed 0 bases and J shed 2 bases, with 7 bases lying between them. Germline V lookup: CDR1 PRHDT, CDR2 FYEKMQ (reference sequence). The CDR3 length is 14 residues. The CDR3 DNA reads as TGTGCCAGCAGCTTAGGAAGAGTAAACTATGGCTACACCTTC. Residues: CASSLGRVNYGYTF.

This clone was recorded once. The chain carries TRBV11-3 and TRBJ2-1, with 7 positions matching TRBD2. The CDR3 is 16 amino acids. CDR1 SGHNT and CDR2 YENEEA come from the germline V gene. Trimming at V came to 1 base and at J to 1 base, leaving 4 bases not matched to a gene. CDR3 protein: CASSLGGSQSYNEQFF. Written as DNA, the CDR3 is TGTGCCAGCAGCTTAGGCGGGAGCCAATCCTACAATGAGCAGTTCTTC.

This clone appeared a few times. This rearrangement joins TRBV7-2 to TRBJ2-3; the match to TRBD2 covers 8 bases. With 0 bases clipped from V and 7 bases from J, the junction kept 15 bases outside the gene matches. CDR3 length: 18 residues. Germline loops: CDR1 SGHTA, CDR2 FQGNSA. CDR3 DNA sequence: TGTGCCAGCAGCTTAGCGTGGTCGGGCGGGGGGAGTTTTAATACGCAGTATTTT. This gives the protein CASSLAWSGGGSFNTQYF. Using reference TRBV7-2 and TRBJ2-3 for the parts outside the CDR3, the full variable domain is GAGVSQSPSNKVTEKGKDVELRCDPISGHTALYWYRQSLGQGLEFLIYFQGNSAPDKSGLPSDRFSAERTGGSVSTLTIQRTQQEDSAVYLCASSLAWSGGGSFNTQYFGPGTRLTVL.

This rearrangement joins TRBV4-1 to TRBJ1-2, with a possible D match to TRBD1 (5 bases). This CDR3 is 15 amino acids long. Trimming left V 0 bases short and J 4 bases short, with 12 bases between. Germline-derived CDR1 and CDR2 are MGHRA and YSYEKL. The CDR3 region is CASSQDRGGIYGYTF. The CDR3 nucleotides are TGCGCCAGCAGCCAAGATCGCGGGGGAATCTATGGCTACACCTTC.

V gene TRBV27 combines with J gene TRBJ2-7, with 8 bases aligning to TRBD1. Trimming took 0 bases from V and 5 from J; bases not matched to a gene: 6. CDR3 length: 15 residues. Germline CDR1 reads MNHEY; CDR2 reads SMNVEV (reference sequence). CDR3 protein: CASSLSRTGRDEQYF. The CDR3 coding sequence is TGTGCCAGCAGTTTATCCCGGACAGGGCGCGACGAGCAGTACTTC.

This chain uses TRBV27 with TRBJ1-2, with 7 bases fitting TRBD1. Germline loops: CDR1 MNHEY, CDR2 SMNVEV (reference sequence). The V and J ends lost 6 bases and 2 bases, in that order; junction bases with no gene match: 30. The CDR3 spans 22 residues. This CDR3 is CASRTKRQGVITRDGVNYGYTF. As DNA, the CDR3 is TGTGCCAGCAGAACTAAACGACAGGGTGTAATTACACGGGACGGCGTCAACTATGGCTACACCTTC.